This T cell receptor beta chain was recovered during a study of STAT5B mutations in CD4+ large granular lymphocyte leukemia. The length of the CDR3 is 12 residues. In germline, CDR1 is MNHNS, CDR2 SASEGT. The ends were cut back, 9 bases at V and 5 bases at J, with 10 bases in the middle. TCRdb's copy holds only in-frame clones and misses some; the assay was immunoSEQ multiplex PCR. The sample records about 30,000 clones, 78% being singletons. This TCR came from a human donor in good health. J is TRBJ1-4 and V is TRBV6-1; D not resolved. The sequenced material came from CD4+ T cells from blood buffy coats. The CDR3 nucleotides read TGTGCCAGACGGACGGAAAATGAAAAACTGTTTTTT. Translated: CARRTENEKLFF.